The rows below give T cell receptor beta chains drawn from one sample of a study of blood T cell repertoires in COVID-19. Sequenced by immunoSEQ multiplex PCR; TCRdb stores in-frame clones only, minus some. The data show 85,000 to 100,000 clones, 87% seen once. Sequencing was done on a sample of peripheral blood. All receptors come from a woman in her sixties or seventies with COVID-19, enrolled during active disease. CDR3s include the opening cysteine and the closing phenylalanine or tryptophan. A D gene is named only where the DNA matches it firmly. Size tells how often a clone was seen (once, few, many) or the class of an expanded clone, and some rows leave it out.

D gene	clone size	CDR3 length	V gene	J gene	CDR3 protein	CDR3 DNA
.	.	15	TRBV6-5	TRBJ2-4	CASRLQGGTGNIQYF	TGTGCCAGCAGGCTACAGGGGGGGACGGGAAACATTCAGTACTTC
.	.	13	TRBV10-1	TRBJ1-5	CASSDSTNQPQHF	TGCGCCAGCAGTGATAGCACCAATCAGCCCCAGCATTTT
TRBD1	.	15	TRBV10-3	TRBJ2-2	CAIRGTVRNTGELFF	TGTGCCATCAGGGGGACAGTTCGGAACACCGGGGAGCTGTTTTTT
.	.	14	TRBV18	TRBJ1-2	CASSKRATSYGYTF	TGTGCCAGCTCTAAGCGGGCCACTAGCTATGGCTACACCTTC
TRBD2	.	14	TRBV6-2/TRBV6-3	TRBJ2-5	CASSPRTSLETQYF	TGTGCCAGCAGCCCCCGGACTAGTCTGGAGACCCAGTACTTC
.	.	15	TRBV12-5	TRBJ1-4	CASGLTGAIGEKLFF	TGTGCTAGTGGTTTGACGGGAGCCATTGGAGAAAAACTGTTTTTT
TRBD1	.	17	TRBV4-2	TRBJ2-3	CASSQERTGQRTDTQYF	TGTGCCAGCAGCCAAGAACGGACAGGGCAACGCACAGATACGCAGTATTTT
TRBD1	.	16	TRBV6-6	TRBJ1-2	CASSYSAGGYDYGYTF	TGTGCCAGCAGTTACTCGGCAGGGGGCTATGATTATGGCTACACCTTC
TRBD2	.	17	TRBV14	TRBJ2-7	CASSQVGTSGGGYEQYF	TGTGCCAGCAGCCAAGTAGGGACTAGCGGGGGCGGCTACGAGCAGTACTTC
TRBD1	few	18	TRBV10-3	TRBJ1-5	CAISEISTGGAGNQPQHF	TGTGCCATCAGTGAAATAAGTACAGGGGGCGCTGGCAATCAGCCCCAGCATTTT
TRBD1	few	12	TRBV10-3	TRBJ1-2	CAISGDRGAETF	TGTGCCATCAGTGGGGACAGGGGGGCAGAAACCTTC
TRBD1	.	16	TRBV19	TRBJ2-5	CASSRRGPLAEETQYF	TGTGCCAGTAGCCGCAGGGGGCCGCTTGCGGAAGAGACCCAGTACTTC